Below, 11 T cell receptor beta chains from the same sample are listed, as sequenced in a study of shared clonotypes between healthy human individuals. TCRdb keeps only in-frame clones here, not all; method: immunoSEQ multiplex PCR. The repertoire holds more than 1 million clones, with about 80% as singletons. Source material: memory CD4+ T cells from PBMCs. Subset here: CD45RA-negative fraction. The receptors shown here come from a man in his late teens or twenties in good health. Some clones in this sample may be carry-over from other donors' samples.

The J gene is TRBJ2-1, the V gene TRBV7-3; 8 bases align to TRBD2. Germline values: CDR1 SGHTA, CDR2 FQGTGA. This CDR3 comprises 16 residues. J was trimmed by 3 bases and V by 0 bases; bases with no gene match: 4. CDR3 protein: CASSLTGLAIYNEQFF. The CDR3 region has the DNA TGTGCCAGCAGCTTAACAGGACTAGCTATCTACAATGAGCAGTTCTTC.

Comment on this clone: A much larger clone is a single base away; this may be a read error. The same CDR3 arises from other DNA sequences in this sample as well. The V call is TRBV7-2, the J call TRBJ2-2; D gene uncertain. This CDR3 has 12 residues. Trimming removed 1 base from V and 3 bases from J, with 0 bases in between. In germline, CDR1 is SGHTA, CDR2 FQGNSA. Here the CDR3 DNA reads TGTGCCAGCAGCTTAGACACCGGGGAGCTGTTTTTT. Translating gives CASSLDTGELFF.

The V call is TRBV6-6, the J call TRBJ2-7; D is perhaps TRBD2 (6 bases). The CDR3 length is 13 residues. V gave up 7 bases and J gave up 2 bases, with 12 bases separating them. Germline V gene lookup returns CDR1 MNHNY and CDR2 SVGAGI (reference sequence). The CDR3 here is CASKQDYPYEQYF. The CDR3 DNA reads as TGTGCCAGCAAGCAGGACTACCCCTACGAGCAGTACTTC.

The chain carries TRBV6-1 and TRBJ1-2; D unclear. The CDR3 is made up of 13 amino acids. In germline, CDR1 is MNHNS, CDR2 SASEGT. Trimming pared 2 bases from V and 6 bases from J, leaving 10 bases between. This chain's CDR3 is CASSEKGSDGYTF. The CDR3 DNA reads TGTGCCAGCAGTGAAAAAGGGAGTGATGGCTACACCTTC.

The chain carries TRBV6-5 and TRBJ2-7; D remains unclear. V lost 6 bases and J 3 bases, leaving 15 bases between the germline ends. CDR1 and CDR2 from the germline V gene are MNHEY and SVGAGI. The CDR3 spans 14 residues. Written as DNA, the CDR3 is TGTGCCAGCAGGCTGTGGCAAACGAGCTACGAGCAGTACTTC. As protein: CASRLWQTSYEQYF.

This clone was seen at least ten times. This chain joins TRBV7-9 and TRBJ2-7; 10 nucleotides line up with TRBD1. There are 14 residues in the CDR3. Germline CDR1 is SEHNR and CDR2 is FQNEAQ (reference sequence). V lost 5 bases to trimming and J lost 10 bases; unmatched junction nucleotides: 11. In DNA form, the CDR3 reads TGTGCCAGCAGCGGAGGGACAGGGGCCGGGGTACAGTACTTC. This gives the protein CASSGGTGAGVQYF.

This clone is a singleton in its sample. The J gene is TRBJ2-6, the V gene TRBV28, with D hard to call. In germline, CDR1 is MDHEN, CDR2 SYDVKM. This CDR3 has 15 amino acids. Trimming shortened V by 3 bases and J by 4 bases, and 10 bases separated the two germline ends. CDR3 sequence (DNA): TGTGCCAGCAGTTTGGGTAGGGCCGGGGCCAACGTCCTGACTTTC. Residues: CASSLGRAGANVLTF.

V usage is TRBV28 and J usage is TRBJ1-1; 7 bases are shared with TRBD1. Germline V CDR1 and CDR2: MDHEN, SYDVKM. The CDR3 has 17 residues. Losses at the gene ends were 3 bases for V and 5 bases for J; bases not matched to a gene: 15. CDR3 loop: CASSFLNRGSIKTEAFF. The DNA for the CDR3 is TGTGCCAGCAGTTTCTTGAACAGGGGTAGTATAAAGACTGAAGCTTTCTTT.

The chain combines TRBV6-1 with TRBJ1-2; TRBD1 might be the D (6 bases). There are 15 residues in the CDR3. V was shortened by 5 bases and J by 4 bases, with 17 bases between the two germline ends. Germline V gives CDR1 MNHNS, CDR2 SASEGT. The CDR3 spells CASSTGTYPPYGYTF. In nucleotides, the CDR3 is TGTGCCAGCAGTACAGGGACCTACCCACCCTATGGCTACACCTTC.

The V gene is TRBV5-1, the J gene TRBJ2-3, with unresolved D. The V gene lost 0 bases and the J gene lost 4 bases, with 15 bases spanning the gap. Germline V gene sequence: CDR1 SGHRS, CDR2 YFSETQ. The CDR3 runs 16 residues. In DNA form, the CDR3 reads TGCGCCAGCAGCTTGGGAGTAGAGAGGTTGGCAGATACGCAGTATTTT. This codes for CASSLGVERLADTQYF.

V and J are TRBV11-1 and TRBJ2-7; the D is unclear. V lost 5 bases to trimming and J lost 7 bases, with 21 bases between them. The CDR3 totals 15 residues. Germline values: CDR1 SGHAT, CDR2 FQDESV (reference sequence). DNA for the CDR3: TGTGCCAGCAGCCAAAGGGCGGTCGGAAATCTTGAGCAGTACTTC. Encoded protein: CASSQRAVGNLEQYF.